The sequence of this T cell receptor beta chain was determined in a study of shared clonotypes between healthy human individuals (dated by TCRdb to about 2020). In terms of the full investigation: The cohort included three men and a couple of women between 18 and 49 years of age. For each donor, three plates each were used for CD4 naive and CD4 memory, two plates were used for CD8 naive, and one plate was used for CD8 memory. The study deeply sequenced blood TCR repertoires of about five healthy adults to estimate repertoire size and the extent of clonotype sharing between individuals. Different laboratories and diverse techniques were used to prepare libraries and sequence TCR repertoires, to increase sequencing depth and limit assay-specific biases. Leukapheresis yielded between about 0.8 and 8.9 billion PBMCs per donor.

General study outcomes and caveats: Sampling was restricted to blood, and TCR repertoires in tissues likely differ from the TCR repertoires found in blood. About 5% of naive CD4, around 3.5% of naive CD8, about 2.5% of memory CD4, and 0.35% to 0.4% of memory CD8 clonotypes were shared across several donors. The small number of donors limited the genetic and exposure-history diversity represented. Compared with non-shared clonotypes, the clonotypes found in all four sorted-subset donors had higher generation probabilities. Larger estimated clonotype richness was generally found for naive subsets than for memory subsets. Rarefaction of sorted-subset datasets indicated incomplete sequencing despite the large sequencing depth. Pairwise subsampling indicated that sequencing depth was expected to affect the degree of clonotype sharing among donors.

Its CDR3 holds 16 amino acids, cysteine through phenylalanine. Only CDR3 DNA is held: 48 bases, read in frame from base 1. Per the germline V gene, LGHNA is the CDR1 and YSLEER is the CDR2. The junction shows trimming of 5 bases on V and 2 bases on J, and the gene matches do not reach 6 bases of it. For the CD8 naive samples, CD45RO-negative cells were positively selected for CCR7, yielding a CD45RA+CCR7+ population from which TemRA cells were excluded. Donors were healthy HIV-negative adults with no recently reported acute infections or vaccinations. Every donor was a Caucasian adult residing in Nashville, Tennessee, USA. Blood was obtained by leukapheresis, after which PBMCs were separated by Ficoll-Histopaque density gradient centrifugation and cryopreserved in liquid nitrogen vapor phase. Purity and quantity of every magnetically sorted T cell population were checked by analytical flow cytometry. Each sorted fraction had its genomic DNA isolated and then quantified by UV absorbance on a Nanodrop 2000c.

Using the deep immunoSEQ assay, TCR CDR3 regions were amplified from genomic DNA by multiplex PCR. Genomic DNA extracted from each cell subset was distributed evenly over all wells of several immunoSEQ 96-well plates, and each plate served as one replicate. For sorted subsets, around 200 ng genomic DNA, equal to about 30,000 T cell genomes, was loaded into each replicate PCR. The purified libraries were quantified using a Qubit 3.0 fluorometer, sized with a Bioanalyzer 2100, and then quantified again using the KAPA Library Quantification kit. Every immunoSEQ 96-well plate was sequenced on a separate single-read 150-cycle Illumina NextSeq 550 flow cell. Per the original workflow: The immunoSEQ output contained only junctional sequences without quality scores, so filtering could not match that applied to full-length reads. To assign V/J genes and CDR3, sequences were annotated against IMGT germline references using PyIR, a Python wrapper for IgBLAST v1.9. Reads were removed for weak V/J assignments (E-value above 1e-6), missing CDR3, stop codons, out-of-frame junctions, or ambiguous translated residues. A V3J clonotype was defined by an identical inferred V gene, J gene, and CDR3 amino acid sequence. To compute the percentage overlap between repertoires, the number of shared unique clonotypes was divided by the size of the smaller repertoire. Repertoire richness was assessed with RTK rarefaction, the Chao1 estimator, and Recon v2.1 estimates of unobserved clonotypes. Generation probabilities were computed with OLGA for all TCRbeta clonotypes obtained by the gDNA method from a handful of donors. The table comes from immuneACCESS by way of TCRdb, which keeps in-frame sequences with V and J called. Part of the clones is missing from these tables; in studies checked, under half for an unresolved V gene and the rest for unknown reasons. V and J calls and clone size are as listed in that table; D and trimming were resolved from the DNA. The sample table records about 1,900,000 clones; 85% to 95% of these occur just once. The ten largest clones represent approximately 1% of the sample.

Concerning this clone itself: What this receptor recognizes is not known. No much larger clone exists at a distance of one base, and base qualities are not known.

The chain is assembled from TRBV4-3 and TRBJ2-3, with 11 bases aligning to TRBD2. This TCR was recovered from a man aged 18 to 35 in good health. The source material was naive CD8+ T cells sorted from blood. The sample's cell subset or site label is to be understood as: CD45RA+CCR7+. The DNA sequence reads TGCGCCAGCAGCAACAGACTAGCGGGGATCACAGATACGCAGTATTTT. This translates into CASSNRLAGITDTQYF.